A single TCR beta chain is shown here with its context. Antigen specificity is unknown. 13 Jbeta primers and 60 Vbeta primers were used for the PCR. Using immunoSEQ multiplex PCR, the repertoire was profiled, and TCRdb retains in-frame clones only, with some absent. The table has about 300,000 clones, around 86% seen once; the top ten hold around 4.2%. The data were taken from a study of cytomegalovirus exposure and HLA in healthy donors. Germline-derived CDR1 and CDR2 are KGHSH and LQKENI. Trimming shortened V by 0 bases and J by 1 base, and 9 bases separated the two germline ends. The CDR3 has 15 amino acids. Study-level results: Association of a missense DCLRE1C variant with TCR beta V- and J-gene trimming was reported in a later analysis. It was taken for granted in presence/absence analyses that sequencing depth across donors was roughly uniform. Whilst most TCR sequences proved rare, a subset of public TCRs occurred across many donors.

The TCR originated in a man aged 35 to 55 in good health and CMV-seropositive. The chain recombines TRBV18 with TRBJ1-2, with no clear D. Material: PBMCs. The chain's CDR3 is CASSPPQVLNYGYTF. In DNA form, the CDR3 reads TGTGCCAGCTCACCACCGCAGGTGCTTAACTATGGCTACACCTTC.